The 8 T cell receptor beta chains given below trace back to one sample, sequenced in a study of blood T cell repertoires in COVID-19. This table comes from immunoSEQ multiplex PCR, and its TCRdb copy is limited to in-frame clones, with some not included. In the table there are around 200,000 clones, under 90% of which are singletons. The source material was peripheral blood. Receptors originate from a human donor in a cohort sampled during active COVID-19.

The sample holds one count of this clone. V and J are TRBV5-1 and TRBJ1-1; D remains unclear. The CDR3 runs 13 residues. V shed 4 bases and J shed 1 base, with 8 bases lying between them. Germline V gives CDR1 SGHRS, CDR2 YFSETQ. The CDR3 region has the DNA TGCGCCAGCAGCGACCGGAGGAACACTGAAGCTTTCTTT. Protein sequence: CASSDRRNTEAFF.

The chain recombines TRBV29-1 with TRBJ1-1; 9 bases align to TRBD1. J lost 5 bases, V lost 5 bases, and 9 bases had no gene match. The germline CDR1 and CDR2 sequences are SQVTM and ANQGSEA. The CDR3 is 14 amino acids. The CDR3 region is CSVPNTGGGTEAFF. The CDR3 DNA sequence: TGCAGCGTTCCGAACACAGGGGGCGGGACTGAAGCTTTCTTT.

The chain combines TRBV6-6 with TRBJ1-2; D ambiguous. V lost 0 bases to trimming and J lost 1 base, with 6 bases between them. CDR3 length: 14 amino acids. Germline V lookup: CDR1 MNHNY, CDR2 SVGAGI (reference sequence). The CDR3: CASSYSSVNYGYTF. The CDR3 nucleotides are TGTGCCAGCAGTTACTCGTCGGTTAACTATGGCTACACCTTC.

The V gene is TRBV18, the J gene TRBJ1-2; the D is unclear. The CDR3 totals 16 residues. V gave up 6 bases and J gave up 0 bases, with 17 bases separating them. In germline, CDR1 is KGHSH, CDR2 LQKENI. The CDR3 is CASSAVGGNANYGYTF. The CDR3 nucleotides read TGTGCCAGCTCCGCGGTGGGCGGGAATGCTAACTATGGCTACACCTTC.

The rearrangement links TRBV2 to TRBJ1-5; D gene ambiguous. There are 15 residues in the CDR3. The V end lost 4 bases, the J end lost 0 bases, and 10 bases lay between the germline ends. Per the germline V gene, CDR1 is SNHLY and CDR2 is FYNNEI. The CDR3 DNA follows: TGTGCCAGCAGTGGACGGAGGAATAGCAATCAGCCCCAGCATTTT. This gives the protein CASSGRRNSNQPQHF.

This chain connects TRBV5-1 to TRBJ2-7; the match to TRBD2 covers 7 bases. Trimming cost V 0 bases and J 4 bases; bases outside gene matches: 7. The CDR3 runs 15 residues. Germline CDR1 is SGHRS and CDR2 is YFSETQ. The CDR3 reads CASSLAGGLGYEQYF. The CDR3 nucleotides read TGCGCCAGCAGCTTGGCCGGGGGGTTAGGATACGAGCAGTACTTC. Full variable domain (remainder filled in from reference TRBV5-1 and TRBJ2-7): KAGVTQTPRYLIKTRGQQVTLSCSPISGHRSVSWYQQTPGQGLQFLFEYFSETQRNKGNFPGRFSGRQFSNSRSEMNVSTLELGDSALYLCASSLAGGLGYEQYFGPGTRLTVT.

This chain joins TRBV7-3 and TRBJ2-1, with TRBD1 as a possible D gene (5 bases). The CDR3 length is 17 residues. Trimming took off 1 base at V and 3 bases at J, with 16 bases between the two ends. From germline, CDR1 is SGHTA and CDR2 FQGTGA. The CDR3 nucleotides read TGTGCCAGCAGCTTAATGGTCTCCAGGGCTAACTACAATGAGCAGTTCTTC. This sequence encodes CASSLMVSRANYNEQFF.

The CDR3 nucleotides are TGTGCCAGCTCACCACTGGACATAGCCAAAAACATTCAGTACTTC. Its translation: CASSPLDIAKNIQYF. This sequence joins TRBV18 and TRBJ2-4; a weak D match, TRBD1 (5 bases). The CDR3 has 15 residues. The germline gives CDR1 KGHSH, CDR2 LQKENI. Trimming left V 1 base short and J 0 bases short, with 7 bases between.